A single sample gave rise to the 6 T cell receptor beta chains below, sequenced in a study of shared T cell receptors in the human thymus. TCRdb's copy holds only in-frame clones and misses some; the assay was immunoSEQ multiplex PCR. Altogether approximately 760,000 clones are present, over 75% being singletons, with the ten largest covering roughly 0.01%. The data were also submitted as part of a second study, on human thymus T cells.

The sequencing input was thymocytes. These receptors originate from a girl less than two years old with a congenital heart defect.

This clone was seen only once. This rearrangement joins TRBV15 to TRBJ2-5; 8 nucleotides align to TRBD2. The CDR3 runs 15 residues. The V gene end was trimmed by 5 bases and the J gene end by 4 bases; junction bases not matched to a gene: 9. From germline, CDR1 is LNHNV and CDR2 YYDKDF (reference sequence). The CDR3 protein is CATSRNGGAGETQYF. CDR3 DNA: TGTGCCACCAGCCGCAACGGGGGGGCAGGAGAGACCCAGTACTTC.

V and J are TRBV7-9 and TRBJ1-2; weak D call: TRBD1 (5 bases). This CDR3 spans 15 amino acids. Germline V gene sequence: CDR1 SEHNR, CDR2 FQNEAQ (reference sequence). With 6 bases removed from V and 3 bases from J, the gap between germline ends came to 17 bases. This CDR3 reads CASSLTPGDYYGYTF. The CDR3 region has the DNA TGTGCCAGCAGTTTAACCCCCGGGGACTACTATGGCTACACCTTC.

This sequence joins TRBV7-4 and TRBJ2-7; D perhaps matches TRBD1 (6 bases). The V gene's germline CDR1 is SGHVT and CDR2 SQSDAQ. The CDR3 contains 12 residues. V shed 4 bases and J shed 4 bases, with 8 bases lying between them. DNA of the CDR3: TGTGCCAGCAGCTCGGACAGATACGAGCAGTACTTC. It translates to CASSSDRYEQYF.

This clone has just one count. This rearrangement joins TRBV5-6 to TRBJ1-2; 8 bases are shared with TRBD1. Germline CDR1 and CDR2: SGHDT and YYEEEE. V lost 3 bases and J lost 8; bases outside the gene matches: 12. The CDR3 is 15 amino acids. The CDR3 nucleotides read TGTGCCAGCAGCTCCTTAACGGACAGGGAGAGGGGCTACACCTTC. Its protein product is CASSSLTDRERGYTF.

The chain uses TRBV6-1 and TRBJ2-1; a weak D match, TRBD2 (5 bases). This CDR3 contains 14 residues. Germline loops: CDR1 MNHNS, CDR2 SASEGT. The ends were cut back, 3 bases at V and 9 bases at J, with 15 bases in the middle. CDR3 DNA: TGTGCCAGCAGTGATTGGCGGGCCTCGATTGAGCAGTTCTTC. It yields the protein CASSDWRASIEQFF.

V usage is TRBV6-5 and J usage is TRBJ1-2; 7 bases are a match to TRBD1. Germline V lookup: CDR1 MNHEY, CDR2 SVGAGI. Trimming cost V 2 bases and J 0 bases; bases outside gene matches: 3. The CDR3 totals 15 residues. DNA of the CDR3: TGTGCCAGCAGTTACCGCGGACAGGCTAACTATGGCTACACCTTC. Its protein product is CASSYRGQANYGYTF.